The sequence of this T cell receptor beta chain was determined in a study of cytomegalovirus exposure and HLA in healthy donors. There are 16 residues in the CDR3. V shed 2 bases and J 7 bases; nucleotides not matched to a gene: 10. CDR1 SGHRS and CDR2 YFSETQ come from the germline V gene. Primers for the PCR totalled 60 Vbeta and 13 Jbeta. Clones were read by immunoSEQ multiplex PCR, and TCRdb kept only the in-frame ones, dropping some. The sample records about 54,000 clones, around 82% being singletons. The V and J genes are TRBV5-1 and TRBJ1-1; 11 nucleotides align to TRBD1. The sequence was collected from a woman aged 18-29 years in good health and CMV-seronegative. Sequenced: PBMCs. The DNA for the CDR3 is TGCGCCAGCAGCTTTCACACCGGGACAGGGGGTGTTGAAGCTTTCTTT. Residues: CASSFHTGTGGVEAFF.